The source of this TCR beta chain is a study of shared clonotypes between healthy human individuals. CD45RO-negative, CCR7-selected cells formed the naive CD8 fraction, which excluded terminally differentiated effector memory CD45RA+ cells. Profiled with immunoSEQ multiplex PCR; TCRdb holds only in-frame clones, not every one. The table has some 2 million clones, 85% to 95% seen once. Germline V gene sequence: CDR1 SGHVS, CDR2 FNYEAQ. The CDR3 sequence is 12 residues long. Trimming pared 5 bases from V and 1 base from J, leaving 5 bases between. The TCR originated in a man between 18 and 35 years old in good health. Specimen: naive CD8+ T cells sorted from blood. The genes are TRBV7-6 and TRBJ2-5; no clear D. The CDR3 DNA reads TGTGCCAGCAGCGACGGCCAAGAGACCCAGTACTTC. The encoded protein is CASSDGQETQYF.